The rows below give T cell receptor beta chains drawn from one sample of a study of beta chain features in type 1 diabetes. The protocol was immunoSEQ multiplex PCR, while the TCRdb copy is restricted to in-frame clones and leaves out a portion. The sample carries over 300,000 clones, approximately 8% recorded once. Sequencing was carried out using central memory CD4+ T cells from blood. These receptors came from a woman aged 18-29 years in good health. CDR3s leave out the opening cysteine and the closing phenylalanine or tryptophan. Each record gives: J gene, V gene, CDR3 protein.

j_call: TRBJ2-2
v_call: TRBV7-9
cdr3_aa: ASSVSGRAAGELF

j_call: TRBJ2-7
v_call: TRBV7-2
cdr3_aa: ASSPRREGEQY

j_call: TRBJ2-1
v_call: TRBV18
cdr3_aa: ASSLAGTSGRYEQF

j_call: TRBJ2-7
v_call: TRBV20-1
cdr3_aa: SSGTDYEQY

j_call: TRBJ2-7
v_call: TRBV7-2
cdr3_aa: ASSLMGTGSYEQY

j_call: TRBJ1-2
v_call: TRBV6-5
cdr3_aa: ASSYSTPGRGGYT

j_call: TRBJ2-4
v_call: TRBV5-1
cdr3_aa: ASSPGLAANKNIQY

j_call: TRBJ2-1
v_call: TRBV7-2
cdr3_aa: ASSPQMGRDNEQF

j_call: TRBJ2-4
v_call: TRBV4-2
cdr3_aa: ASSLDSGSLNIQY

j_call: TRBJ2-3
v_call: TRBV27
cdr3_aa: ASRLALYTDTQY

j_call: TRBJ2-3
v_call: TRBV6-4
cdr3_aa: ASSEAGAPDTQY

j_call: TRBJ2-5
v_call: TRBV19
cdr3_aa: ASGEKTQY

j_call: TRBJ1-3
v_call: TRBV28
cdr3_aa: ASSSLGEGSGNTIY

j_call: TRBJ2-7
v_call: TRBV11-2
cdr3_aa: ASSVSVYEQY

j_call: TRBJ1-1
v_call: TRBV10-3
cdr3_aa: AIRPDRSKAF

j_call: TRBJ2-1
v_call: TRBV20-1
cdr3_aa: SPGQGNEQF

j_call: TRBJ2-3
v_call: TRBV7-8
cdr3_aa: ASSFVGSAGGASDTQY

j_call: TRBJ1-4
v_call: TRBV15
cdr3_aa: ATSREGAGGEKLF